The 10 T cell receptor beta chains given below trace back to one sample, sequenced in a study of spatial heterogeneity in lung cancer. Notes on the study in general: Mutation counts in tumors were tracked by counts of expanded intratumoral alpha and beta TCRs.

Each CDR3 protein is one row after TCRdb ran MiXCR on the 5' RACE reads. The sample comprises 13,000 or so distinct CDR3 sequences, under 6% of which are singletons, and 20% to 25% rests with the top ten. No cognate antigen is known for these TCRs. Time point of the sample: sample taken at primary tumor resection. Source: lung tumor tissue, taken at surgery. Receptors were obtained from a male donor with early-stage non-small cell lung cancer.

This clonotype was counted between two and nine times. This beta chain is a stray sequence in a library constructed for alpha chains; its clone size is not meaningful. This chain joins TRBV9 and TRBJ2-5; the D gene is possibly TRBD1 (6 bases). The germline V gene has CDR1 SGDLS and CDR2 YYNGEE. V dropped 0 bases and J dropped 5 bases, with 8 bases sitting between them. The CDR3 sequence is 13 residues long. DNA of the CDR3: TGTGCCAGCAGCGTAGCAGGGGTGGAGACCCAGTACTTC. Translated: CASSVAGVETQYF.

As to this clonotype: A library made for alpha chains picked up this beta chain off target, so its size means little. The chain is built from TRBV4-1 and TRBJ2-5, with 8 nucleotides matching TRBD1. The CDR3 has 14 residues. Germline V gene lookup returns CDR1 MGHRA and CDR2 YSYEKL. V dropped 4 bases and J dropped 5; count of bases not matched to a gene: 6. CDR3: CASSLRTGLETQYF. In DNA, the CDR3 is TGCGCCAGCAGCCTACGGACAGGGTTGGAGACCCAGTACTTC.

This clonotype came up many times. Since it is a stray read in a library aimed at alpha chains, this beta chain has a size that is not meaningful. The chain couples TRBV4-2 to TRBJ1-5, with unresolved D. The germline V and J ends were trimmed by 4 bases and 3 bases, with 7 bases remaining between them. Germline values: CDR1 LGHNA, CDR2 YNFKEQ. CDR3 length equals 13 residues. Written as DNA, the CDR3 is TGTGCCAGCAGCCTGGGAAACAATCAGCCCCAGCATTTT. Residues: CASSLGNNQPQHF.

Ten or more counts support this clonotype. This beta chain appears as a stray read in a library generated for alpha chains; its size is not informative. J is TRBJ2-7 and V is TRBV6-5; D uncertain. This CDR3 contains 14 residues. Germline loops: CDR1 MNHEY, CDR2 SVGAGI. The germline V and J ends were trimmed by 0 bases and 1 base, with 7 bases remaining between them. DNA of the CDR3: TGTGCCAGCAGTTACTCGATTAGGTCCTACGAGCAGTACTTC. The encoded protein is CASSYSIRSYEQYF.

This clonotype was observed a handful of times. Since the library was made to target alpha chains, this beta chain is a stray read and its abundance is not meaningful. The chain recombines TRBV5-6 with TRBJ2-7, with TRBD2 identical over 10 bases. Germline CDR1 SGHDT, CDR2 YYEEEE. The CDR3 is 15 residues long. V trimming: 0 bases; J trimming: 7 bases; junction bases outside the gene matches: 7. Here the CDR3 reads CASSLGAGGPREQYF. The CDR3 nucleotides are TGTGCCAGCAGCTTGGGAGCGGGGGGGCCGAGGGAGCAGTACTTC.

Points on this clonotype: Within a library made for alpha chains, this beta chain is off target, and its count is uninformative. The chain employs TRBV29-1 and TRBJ2-5, with D possibly TRBD1 on 7 matching bases. The CDR3 is 15 amino acids. Between the trimmed V and J ends, which lost 1 base and 2 bases, there was a span of 14 bases. CDR1 and CDR2 (germline): SQVTM, ANQGSEA. The DNA for the CDR3 is TGCAGCGTTGAAGGAACACAGGGGACTCAAGAGACCCAGTACTTC. Translation: CSVEGTQGTQETQYF. Full variable domain (outside the CDR3, taken from reference TRBV29-1 and TRBJ2-5): SAVISQKPSRDICQRGTSLTIQCQVDSQVTMMFWYRQQPGQSLTLIATANQGSEATYESGFVIDKFPISRPNLTFSTLTVSNMSPEDSSIYLCSVEGTQGTQETQYFGPGTRLLVL.

This clonotype was observed at least ten times. This beta chain is an off-target read within a library intended for alpha chains, so its frequency means little. This chain's CDR3 is CASNGDLNTEAFF. CDR3 bases: TGTGCCAGCAATGGGGACTTGAACACTGAAGCTTTCTTT. V gene TRBV5-5 combines with J gene TRBJ1-1, with a tentative D call TRBD1 (5 bases). The length of the CDR3 is 13 residues. Germline values: CDR1 SGHKS, CDR2 YYEKEE (reference sequence). Between the trimmed V and J ends, which lost 6 bases and 0 bases, there was a span of 9 bases.

In its sample, this clonotype was seen a few times. Within a library made for alpha chains, this beta chain is off target, and its count is uninformative. The chain employs TRBV20-1 and TRBJ2-5; D call uncertain. The CDR3 contains 13 residues. Germline-derived CDR1 and CDR2 are DFQATT and SNEGSKA (reference sequence). V lost 1 base, J lost 2 bases, and 8 bases lay in between. In nucleotides, the CDR3 is TGCAGTGCTAGAGTGGGGTATCAAGAGACCCAGTACTTC. The encoded protein is CSARVGYQETQYF.

This clonotype was counted at least ten times. This beta chain is a stray sequence in a library constructed for alpha chains; its clone size is not meaningful. CDR3 amino acids: CASSEARHEIFTEAFF. The CDR3 bases are TGTGCCAGCAGTGAAGCCCGGCACGAAATATTCACTGAAGCTTTCTTT. V and J are TRBV6-1 and TRBJ1-1; no definite D call. The V end lost 0 bases, the J end lost 4 bases, and 15 bases lay between the germline ends. Germline V CDR1 and CDR2: MNHNS, SASEGT. The CDR3 has 16 residues.

This clonotype has ten or more counts. This beta chain is an off-target read within a library intended for alpha chains, so its frequency means little. The genes are TRBV10-3 and TRBJ1-1; 8 nucleotides align to TRBD1. CDR1 is ENHRY and CDR2 is SYGVKD in the germline V gene. There are 14 residues in the CDR3. Germline trimming cut 4 bases from V and 10 bases from J; bases unmatched to any gene: 11. The CDR3 protein is CAISGGQGNGGAFF. The CDR3 nucleotides read TGTGCCATCAGTGGCGGACAGGGTAATGGCGGAGCTTTCTTT.